A selection of T cell receptor beta chains follows, all from one sample in a study of blood T cells in healthy people across ages. TCRdb itself ran the 5' RACE reads through MiXCR, one entry per CDR3 protein. The sample shows 1,300,000 or so distinct CDR3 sequences, roughly 64% of them seen only once. Sequencing was performed on blood. These receptors all stem from a man younger than 35 in good health. The CDR3 runs from the conserved cysteine through the conserved F or W. The D gene is left open where the match is weak. Clone size, where shown, is once, few, many, or a class for clones that have expanded.

j_call v_call d_call clone_size cdr3_nt cdr3_aa
TRBJ2-7 TRBV29-1 - - TGCAGCGTTGTTGTGACGTTCGGCCCTAACCCCTACGAGCAGTACTTC CSVVVTFGPNPYEQYF
TRBJ1-2 TRBV4-2 - - TGTGCCAGCAGCCAATATAGCGTACAAGGCTACACCTTC CASSQYSVQGYTF
TRBJ1-6 TRBV20-1 - few TGCAGTGCTAGAGATCCCCCTTCACCCCTCCACTTT CSARDPPSPLHF
TRBJ2-5 TRBV10-3 - few TGTGCCATCAGTGACCCCGGGGGGCCACCTCCACTGGAGACCCAGTACTTC CAISDPGGPPPLETQYF
TRBJ2-3 TRBV18 TRBD2 - TGTGCCAGCTCACCACCCCGGGCCCAACTAGCGGGGCGCACAGATACGCAGTATTTT CASSPPRAQLAGRTDTQYF
TRBJ2-2 TRBV7-8 - - TGTGCCAGCAGCTTAGCTGAAATGGTGACCGGGGAGCTGTTTTTT CASSLAEMVTGELFF
TRBJ1-2 TRBV4-3 - - TGCGCCAGCAGCGAGGGGCCGGCCTCTAACTATGGCTACACCTTC CASSEGPASNYGYTF
TRBJ2-5 TRBV28 - - TGTGCCAGCAGTTCTTACACCGACAGGGAGACCCAGTACTTC CASSSYTDRETQYF
TRBJ2-1 TRBV9 TRBD1 - TGTGCCAGCAGCCCCCGGACAGGGTTTTTGGATGAGCAGTTCTTC CASSPRTGFLDEQFF
TRBJ2-2 TRBV7-9 TRBD2 - TGTGCCAGCAGCTTTTCCCCTCTAGCGGGGCCTGGCGGGGAGCTGTTTTTT CASSFSPLAGPGGELFF
TRBJ2-7 TRBV20-1 - - TGCAGTGCTAGTTCCGGGAGCGGAAAACTCTACGAGCAGTACTTC CSASSGSGKLYEQYF
TRBJ1-4 TRBV7-2 TRBD1 - TGTGCCAGCAGCTCAAAACAGGGGGCAGGCGAAAAACTGTTTTTT CASSSKQGAGEKLFF
TRBJ2-5 TRBV10-3 - - TGTGCCATCCGGGACGCCTTTGGAGAGACCCAGTACTTC CAIRDAFGETQYF